These 11 T cell receptor beta chains came from one sample sequenced in a study of blood T cell repertoires in COVID-19. TCRdb's copy holds only in-frame clones and misses some; the assay was immunoSEQ multiplex PCR. The sample yields around 300,000 clones, 70% to 90% seen once. The sample comprised peripheral blood. The receptors originated from a woman aged 70 to 79 with acute or convalescent COVID-19.

The genes are TRBV3-1 (or the pseudogene TRBV3-2) and TRBJ1-2, with D maybe TRBD1 (5 bases). The CDR3 consists of 14 residues. V gave up 0 bases and J gave up 7 bases, with 12 bases separating them. CDR1 and CDR2 (germline): LGHDT, YNNKEL (reference sequence). CDR3 amino acids: CASSQEGRVGGYTF. The DNA of the CDR3 is TGTGCCAGCAGCCAAGAGGGCAGGGTTGGTGGCTACACCTTC.

The chain is built from TRBV27 and TRBJ1-3, with D possibly matching TRBD1 (5 bases). V was clipped by 2 bases and J by 4 bases, with 15 bases between them. Germline V gene lookup returns CDR1 MNHEY and CDR2 SMNVEV (reference sequence). This CDR3 region has 16 residues. The CDR3 sequence is CASSLRRPQGGNTIYF. The DNA of the CDR3 is TGTGCCAGCAGTTTAAGGCGGCCCCAGGGAGGAAACACCATATATTTT.

This sequence joins TRBV6-5 and TRBJ2-7; 7 bases map to TRBD1. The CDR3 consists of 15 residues. With V trimmed by 5 bases and J by 1 base, 8 bases remained unmatched. The germline CDR1 and CDR2 sequences are MNHEY and SVGAGI. Here the CDR3 reads CASSIDRERSYEQYF. The DNA of the CDR3 is TGTGCCAGCAGTATTGACAGGGAGCGTTCCTACGAGCAGTACTTC.

The genes are TRBV5-1 and TRBJ2-2; D ambiguous. CDR1 is SGHRS, CDR2 YFSETQ, per germline. V lost 7 bases, J lost 6 bases, and 13 bases lay in between. CDR3 length: 13 amino acids. The CDR3 nucleotides are TGCGCCAGCGAGCCCCCCGCGCCCGGGGAGCTGTTTTTT. Encoded protein: CASEPPAPGELFF.

This clone was seen once. This CDR3 reads CASSPGPRTALSYEQYF. CDR3 coding DNA: TGTGCCAGCAGCCCAGGCCCGCGGACAGCACTCTCCTACGAGCAGTACTTC. The rearrangement joins TRBV13 to TRBJ2-7; a weak D match, TRBD1 (6 bases). V was shortened by 5 bases and J by 0 bases, with 20 bases between the two germline ends. Per the germline V gene, CDR1 is PRHDT and CDR2 is FYEKMQ (reference sequence). The CDR3 covers 17 residues. Variable domain in full (rest from reference TRBV13 and TRBJ2-7): AAGVIQSPRHLIKEKRETATLKCYPIPRHDTVYWYQQGPGQDPQFLISFYEKMQSDKGSIPDRFSAQQFSDYHSELNMSSLELGDSALYFCASSPGPRTALSYEQYFGPGTRLTVT.

In regard to this clone: Compared with germline, one end of the junction differs, possibly owing to a read error. This rearrangement joins TRBV6-6 to TRBJ2-7, with D uncertain. The germline V gene encodes CDR1 MNHNY and CDR2 SVGAGI (reference sequence). The CDR3 sequence is 11 residues long. The chain's CDR3 is CASSYSSEQYF. CDR3 DNA: TGTGCCAGCAGTTACTCCTCCGAGCAGTACTTC.

The chain carries TRBV6-6 and TRBJ1-5; TRBD1 matches 10 bases. Germline assignment: CDR1 MNHNY and CDR2 SVGAGI (reference sequence). The CDR3 is 15 residues long. V gave up 6 bases and J gave up 6 bases; unmatched junction bases: 8. This chain's CDR3 is CASSYDRGQGQPQHF. The DNA for the CDR3 is TGTGCCAGCAGCTATGACAGGGGGCAGGGTCAGCCCCAGCATTTT.

This chain links TRBV10-1 with TRBJ2-2; 8 bases line up with TRBD1. Germline V gene data show CDR1 as WNHNN and CDR2 as SYGVQD (reference sequence). Trimming cost V 6 bases and J 5 bases; bases outside gene matches: 5. This CDR3 region has 14 residues. The CDR3 region has the DNA TGCGCCAGCAGGCCCAGACAGGGGACCGGGGAGCTGTTTTTT. Translating gives CASRPRQGTGELFF.

The CDR3 sequence: CASSTDTGLDSPLHF. The CDR3 DNA reads TGTGCCAGCAGCACCGATACAGGGCTCGATTCACCCCTCCACTTT. The chain combines TRBV7-8 with TRBJ1-6, with TRBD1 as a possible D gene (6 bases). Germline CDR1 SGHVS, CDR2 FQNEAQ. CDR3 size: 15 residues. V lost 5 bases, J lost 8 bases, and 16 bases lay in between.

The chain couples TRBV2 to TRBJ1-5, with a tentative D call TRBD1 (6 bases). The germline gives CDR1 SNHLY, CDR2 FYNNEI. V was clipped by 2 bases and J by 1 base, with 15 bases between them. This CDR3 has 17 amino acids. The DNA of the CDR3 is TGTGCCAGCAGTGAATGGGGGGGGCGGAGGAGCAATCAGCCCCAGCATTTT. Its protein product is CASSEWGGRRSNQPQHF.

The chain links TRBV3-1 (or the pseudogene TRBV3-2) to TRBJ1-6, with TRBD1 matching 10 bases. The CDR3 sequence is 16 residues long. In germline, CDR1 is LGHDT, CDR2 YNNKEL (reference sequence). V dropped 0 bases and J dropped 13; count of bases not matched to a gene: 9. The CDR3 is CASSQERDRGRGPLHF. CDR3 in DNA: TGTGCCAGCAGCCAAGAGCGAGACAGGGGGCGAGGGCCCCTCCACTTT.